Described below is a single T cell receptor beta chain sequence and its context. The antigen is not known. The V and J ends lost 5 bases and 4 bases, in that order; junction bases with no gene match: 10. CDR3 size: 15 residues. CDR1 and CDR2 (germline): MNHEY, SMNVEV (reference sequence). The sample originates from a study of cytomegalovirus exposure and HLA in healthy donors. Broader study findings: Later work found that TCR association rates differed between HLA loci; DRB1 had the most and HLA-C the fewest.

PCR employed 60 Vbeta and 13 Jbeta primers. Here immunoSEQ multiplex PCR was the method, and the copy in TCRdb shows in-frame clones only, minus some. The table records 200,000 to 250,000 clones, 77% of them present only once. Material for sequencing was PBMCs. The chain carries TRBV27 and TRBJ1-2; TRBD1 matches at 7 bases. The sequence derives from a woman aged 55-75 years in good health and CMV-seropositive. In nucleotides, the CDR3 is TGTGCCAGCAGTCCCCCGGGACAGCCCATCTATGGCTACACCTTC. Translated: CASSPPGQPIYGYTF.